Following are 13 T cell receptor beta chains from one sample sequenced in a study of T cells in Graves' hyperthyroidism and ophthalmopathy. The source material, RNA transcripts, was used to amplify TCR beta CDR3 regions. A set of HTBI primers served as the primers for a first-round RT-PCR of the TCR CDR3. TCRdb processed the multiplex PCR reads anew with MiXCR; each CDR3 protein has one entry. This table holds around 300,000 distinct CDR3 sequences, 20% to 30% found once. The sample was blood. The receptors here all came from a man between 40 and 49 years old with Graves' hyperthyroidism that later progressed to Graves' ophthalmopathy.

This clonotype showed up many times. The gene calls are TRBV7-2 and TRBJ2-7; 8 bases map to TRBD2. The CDR3 covers 15 residues. The trim removed 4 bases at V and 3 bases at J, leaving 8 bases unmatched. The germline CDR1 and CDR2 sequences are SGHTA and FQGNSA. CDR3 region: CASSSPDLAGYEQYF. CDR3 DNA sequence: TGTGCCAGCAGCTCCCCGGACCTAGCGGGCTACGAGCAGTACTTC.

Written as DNA, the CDR3 is TGTGCCAGCAGTGGCGGGGGGCGAGCTGGCTACACCTTC. Amino acids: CASSGGGRAGYTF. This chain uses TRBV6-1 with TRBJ1-2; tentatively, D is TRBD1 (6 bases). Germline assignment: CDR1 MNHNS and CDR2 SASEGT. The V and J ends lost 4 bases and 7 bases respectively, with 13 bases between them. This CDR3 is built from 13 residues.

Ten or more counts support this clonotype. The V call is TRBV20-1, the J call TRBJ1-1; D remains ambiguous. With 1 base removed from V and 1 base from J, the gap between germline ends came to 4 bases. The CDR3 loop spans 12 amino acids. Germline assignment: CDR1 DFQATT and CDR2 SNEGSKA (reference sequence). CDR3 sequence (DNA): TGCAGTGCTAGAGGCCAGAACACTGAAGCTTTCTTT. Protein product: CSARGQNTEAFF.

This chain links TRBV6-2 or TRBV6-3 with TRBJ1-3; weak D call: TRBD1 (6 bases). The CDR3 runs 15 residues. Germline lookup yields CDR1 MNHEY and CDR2 SVGEGT. Trimming stripped 7 bases from V and 3 bases from J, with 16 bases between. The CDR3 sequence is CASNTGTKFGNTIYF. CDR3 sequence (DNA): TGTGCCAGCAACACCGGGACAAAGTTTGGAAACACCATATATTTT.

This clonotype came up many times. The rearrangement links TRBV28 to TRBJ1-5; no reliable D call. The CDR3 extends over 14 amino acids. The V end was cut by 6 bases, the J end by 0 bases, with 9 bases between. From germline, CDR1 is MDHEN and CDR2 SYDVKM. CDR3 protein: CASSVMYSNQPQHF. CDR3 DNA sequence: TGTGCCAGCAGCGTTATGTATAGCAATCAGCCCCAGCATTTT.

Only a few counts were recorded for this clonotype. The genes are TRBV29-1 and TRBJ2-3; D uncertain. Germline lookup yields CDR1 SQVTM and CDR2 ANQGSEA. This CDR3 comprises 12 residues. Trimming took 8 bases from V and 0 from J, leaving 9 bases between them. The CDR3 coding sequence is TGCAGCAGTAAACGGAGCACAGATACGCAGTATTTT. Protein sequence: CSSKRSTDTQYF.

In this sample, this clonotype turned up many times. This chain connects TRBV6-5 to TRBJ2-2; TRBD1 might be the D (5 bases). Germline V gives CDR1 MNHEY, CDR2 SVGAGI. Between the trimmed V and J ends, which lost 6 bases and 6 bases, there was a span of 17 bases. There are 15 residues in the CDR3. This CDR3 is CASRVGQGLAGELFF. The CDR3 bases are TGTGCCAGCAGAGTGGGGCAGGGCCTAGCCGGGGAGCTGTTTTTT.

This clonotype was recorded at least ten times. The chain recombines TRBV13 with TRBJ2-7, with 9 bases aligning to TRBD2. The CDR3 runs 16 residues. The V segment lost 5 bases and the J segment 6 bases; nucleotides outside the gene matches: 14. Germline V CDR1 and CDR2: PRHDT, FYEKMQ (reference sequence). The CDR3 region has the DNA TGTGCCAGCAGCCACCTCGGTAGCGGGAGCGTGGGCGAGCAGTACTTC. The encoded protein is CASSHLGSGSVGEQYF.

This clonotype was recorded many times. The CDR3 DNA is TGCGCCAGCAGCTCGGACAACGGCCTCTATGGCTACACCTTC. It is translated as CASSSDNGLYGYTF. This chain uses TRBV5-1 with TRBJ1-2, with D tentatively TRBD1 (5 bases). V dropped 3 bases and J dropped 4 bases, with 13 bases sitting between them. Germline V gene sequence: CDR1 SGHRS, CDR2 YFSETQ. The CDR3 has 14 amino acids.

With respect to this clonotype: A much larger clone lies a single base off, so this may be a read error. J is TRBJ2-7 and V is TRBV20-1; 7 bases are shared with TRBD1. Losses at the gene ends were 5 bases for V and 3 bases for J; bases not matched to a gene: 1. The germline CDR1 and CDR2 sequences are DFQATT and SNEGSKA (reference sequence). The CDR3 covers 11 residues. CDR3: CSARQGYEQYF. As DNA, the CDR3 is TGCAGTGCTCGACAGGGCTACGAGCAGTACTTC.

Ten or more counts support this clonotype. The V and J genes are TRBV20-1 and TRBJ2-7; 8 nucleotides match TRBD1. Germline CDR1 is DFQATT and CDR2 is SNEGSKA (reference sequence). The CDR3 is 14 amino acids. The J segment lost 2 bases and the V segment lost 5 bases, leaving 8 bases of the junction unmatched. This CDR3 is CSASNPGQAYEQYF. The CDR3 DNA sequence: TGCAGTGCTTCGAATCCGGGACAGGCCTACGAGCAGTACTTC.

This clonotype was seen at least ten times. The gene calls are TRBV19 and TRBJ2-7, with a weak D call TRBD2 (6 bases). CDR1 is LNHDA, CDR2 SQIVND, per germline (reference sequence). The CDR3 extends over 13 amino acids. V lost 3 bases and J 3 bases, leaving 9 bases between the germline ends. The CDR3 DNA follows: TGTGCCAGTAGTATCCTAGCGAACTACGAGCAGTACTTC. Amino acids: CASSILANYEQYF.

This clonotype has a count of ten or more. The gene calls are TRBV5-6 and TRBJ1-5; D ambiguous. Trimming cost V 6 bases and J 4 bases, with 8 bases left between them. The germline CDR1 and CDR2 sequences are SGHDT and YYEEEE. The CDR3 extends over 12 amino acids. The CDR3 protein is CASTTVNQPQHF. Written as DNA, the CDR3 is TGTGCCAGCACCACCGTGAATCAGCCCCAGCATTTT.